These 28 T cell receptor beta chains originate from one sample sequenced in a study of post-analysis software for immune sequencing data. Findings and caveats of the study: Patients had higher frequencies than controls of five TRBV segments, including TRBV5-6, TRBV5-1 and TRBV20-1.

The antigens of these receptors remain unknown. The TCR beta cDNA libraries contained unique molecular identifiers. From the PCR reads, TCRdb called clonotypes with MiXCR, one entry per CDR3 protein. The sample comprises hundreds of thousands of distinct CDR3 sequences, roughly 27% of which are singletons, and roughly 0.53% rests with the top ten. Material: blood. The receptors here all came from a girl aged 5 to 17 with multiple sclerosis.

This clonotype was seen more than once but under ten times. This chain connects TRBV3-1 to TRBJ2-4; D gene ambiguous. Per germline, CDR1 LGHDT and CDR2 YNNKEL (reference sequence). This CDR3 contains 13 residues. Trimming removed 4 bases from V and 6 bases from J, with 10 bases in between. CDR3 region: CASSPRLRNIQYF. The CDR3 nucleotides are TGTGCCAGCAGCCCACGGTTGAGAAACATTCAGTACTTC.

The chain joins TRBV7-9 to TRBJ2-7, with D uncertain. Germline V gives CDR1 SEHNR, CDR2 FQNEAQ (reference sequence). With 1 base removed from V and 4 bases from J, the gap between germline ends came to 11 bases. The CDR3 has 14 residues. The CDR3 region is CASSLDYPIYEQYF. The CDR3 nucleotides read TGTGCCAGCAGCTTAGACTATCCGATTTACGAGCAGTACTTC.

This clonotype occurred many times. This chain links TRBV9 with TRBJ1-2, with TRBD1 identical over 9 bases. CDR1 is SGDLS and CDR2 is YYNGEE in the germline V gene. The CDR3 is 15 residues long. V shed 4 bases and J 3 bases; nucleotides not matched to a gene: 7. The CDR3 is CASSPPGQGYYGYTF. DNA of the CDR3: TGTGCCAGCAGCCCACCGGGACAGGGCTACTATGGCTACACCTTC.

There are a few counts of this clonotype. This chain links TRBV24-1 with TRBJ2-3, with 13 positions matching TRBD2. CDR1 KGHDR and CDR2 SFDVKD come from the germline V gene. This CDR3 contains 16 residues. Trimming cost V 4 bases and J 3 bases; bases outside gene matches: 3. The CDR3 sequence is CATSDRGLAGTDTQYF. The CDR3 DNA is TGTGCCACCAGTGACCGGGGACTAGCGGGAACAGATACGCAGTATTTT.

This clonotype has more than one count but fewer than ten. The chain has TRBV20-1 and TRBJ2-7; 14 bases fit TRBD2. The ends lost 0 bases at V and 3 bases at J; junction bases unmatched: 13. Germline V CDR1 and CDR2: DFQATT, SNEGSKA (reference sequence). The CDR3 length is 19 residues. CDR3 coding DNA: TGCAGTGCTAGAGACGGGACCGGGACTAGCGGGAGTAATTTCTACGAGCAGTACTTC. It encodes CSARDGTGTSGSNFYEQYF.

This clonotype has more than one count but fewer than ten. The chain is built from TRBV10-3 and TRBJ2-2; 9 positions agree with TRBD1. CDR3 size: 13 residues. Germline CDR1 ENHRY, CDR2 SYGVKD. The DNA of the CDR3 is TGTGCTTACAGGACAGGGGACACCGGGGAGCTGTTTTTT. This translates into CAYRTGDTGELFF.

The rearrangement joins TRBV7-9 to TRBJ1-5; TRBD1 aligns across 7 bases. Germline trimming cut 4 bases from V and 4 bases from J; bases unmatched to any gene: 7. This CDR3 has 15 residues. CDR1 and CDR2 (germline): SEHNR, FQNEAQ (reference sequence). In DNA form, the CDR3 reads TGTGCCAGCAGCTCCAGAGGGGGCCGTAATCAGCCCCAGCATTTT. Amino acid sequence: CASSSRGGRNQPQHF.

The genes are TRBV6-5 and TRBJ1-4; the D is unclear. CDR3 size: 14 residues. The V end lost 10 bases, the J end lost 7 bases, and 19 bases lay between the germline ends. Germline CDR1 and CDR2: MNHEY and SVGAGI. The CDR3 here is CATTTTGGSEKLFF. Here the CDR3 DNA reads TGTGCCACGACCACAACGGGAGGAAGTGAAAAACTGTTTTTT.

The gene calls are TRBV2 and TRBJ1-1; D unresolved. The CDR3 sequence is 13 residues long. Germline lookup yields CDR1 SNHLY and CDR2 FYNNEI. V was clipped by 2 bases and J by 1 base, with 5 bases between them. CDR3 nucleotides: TGTGCCAGCAGTGAAAATTGGAACACTGAAGCTTTCTTT. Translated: CASSENWNTEAFF.

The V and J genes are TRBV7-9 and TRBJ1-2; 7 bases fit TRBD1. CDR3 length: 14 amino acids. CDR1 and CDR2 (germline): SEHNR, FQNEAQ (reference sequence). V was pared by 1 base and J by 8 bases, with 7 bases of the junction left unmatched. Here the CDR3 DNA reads TGTGCCAGCAGCTTAGAGGCAGGGGGAAGAGGCTACACCTTC. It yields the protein CASSLEAGGRGYTF.

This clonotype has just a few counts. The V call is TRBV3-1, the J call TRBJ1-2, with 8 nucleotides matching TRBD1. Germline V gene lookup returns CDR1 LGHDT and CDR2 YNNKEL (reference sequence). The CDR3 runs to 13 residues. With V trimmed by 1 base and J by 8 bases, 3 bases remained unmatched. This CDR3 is CASSQGTGLGYTF. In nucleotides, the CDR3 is TGTGCCAGCAGCCAAGGGACAGGGCTCGGCTACACCTTC.

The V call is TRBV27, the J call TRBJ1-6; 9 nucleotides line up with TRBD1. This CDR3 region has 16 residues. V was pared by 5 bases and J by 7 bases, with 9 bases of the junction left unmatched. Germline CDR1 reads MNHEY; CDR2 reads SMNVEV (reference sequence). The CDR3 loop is CASSGDRAPLNSPLHF. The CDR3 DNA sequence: TGTGCCAGCAGTGGGGACAGGGCACCCCTCAATTCACCCCTCCACTTT.

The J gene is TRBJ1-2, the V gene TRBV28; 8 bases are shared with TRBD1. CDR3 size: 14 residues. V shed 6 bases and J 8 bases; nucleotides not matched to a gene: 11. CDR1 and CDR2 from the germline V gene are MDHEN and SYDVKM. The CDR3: CASRPGQGGRGYTF. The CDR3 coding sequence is TGTGCCAGCAGACCTGGACAGGGAGGCCGCGGCTACACCTTC.

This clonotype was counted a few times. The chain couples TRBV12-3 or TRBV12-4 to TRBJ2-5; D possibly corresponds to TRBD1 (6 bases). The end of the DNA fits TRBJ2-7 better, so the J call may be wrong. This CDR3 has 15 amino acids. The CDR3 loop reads CASRVGGSITYEQYF. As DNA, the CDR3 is TGTGCCAGCAGGGTTGGGGGCAGCATAACCTACGAGCAGTACTTC.

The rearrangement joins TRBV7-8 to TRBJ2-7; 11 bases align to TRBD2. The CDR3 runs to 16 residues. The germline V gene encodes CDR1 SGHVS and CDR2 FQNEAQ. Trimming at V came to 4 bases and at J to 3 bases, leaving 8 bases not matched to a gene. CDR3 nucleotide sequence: TGTGCCAGCAGCTCAAATAGCGGGAGGGGGCACTACGAGCAGTACTTC. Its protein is CASSSNSGRGHYEQYF. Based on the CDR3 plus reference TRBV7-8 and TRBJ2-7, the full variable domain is GAGVSQSPRYKVAKRGQDVALRCDPISGHVSLFWYQQALGQGPEFLTYFQNEAQLDKSGLPSDRFFAERPEGSVSTLKIQRTQQEDSAVYLCASSSNSGRGHYEQYFGPGTRLTVT.

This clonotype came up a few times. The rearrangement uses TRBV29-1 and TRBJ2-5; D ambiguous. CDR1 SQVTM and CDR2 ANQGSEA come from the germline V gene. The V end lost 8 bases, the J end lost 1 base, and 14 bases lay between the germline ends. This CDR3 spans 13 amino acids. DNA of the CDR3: TGCAGCACCTACAAGAACTCCCAAGAGACCCAGTACTTC. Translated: CSTYKNSQETQYF.

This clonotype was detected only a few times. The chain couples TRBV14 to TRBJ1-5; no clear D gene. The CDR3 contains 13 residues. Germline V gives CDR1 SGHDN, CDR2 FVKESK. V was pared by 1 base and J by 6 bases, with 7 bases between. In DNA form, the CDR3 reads TGTGCCAGCAGCCAAGGCCCTTCTCAGCCCCAGCATTTT. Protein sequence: CASSQGPSQPQHF.

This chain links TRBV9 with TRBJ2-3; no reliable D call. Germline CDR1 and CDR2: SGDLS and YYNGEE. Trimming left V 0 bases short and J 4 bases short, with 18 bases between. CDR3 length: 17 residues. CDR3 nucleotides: TGTGCCAGCAGCGTAGGAGGATCCGAGGAAGTCGCAGATACGCAGTATTTT. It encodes CASSVGGSEEVADTQYF.

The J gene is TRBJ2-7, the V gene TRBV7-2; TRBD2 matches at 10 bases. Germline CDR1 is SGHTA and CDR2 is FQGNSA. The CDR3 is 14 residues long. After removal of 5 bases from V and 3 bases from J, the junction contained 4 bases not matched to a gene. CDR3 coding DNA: TGTGCCAGCAGCGGCGCTAGCGGGGGCTACGAGCAGTACTTC. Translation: CASSGASGGYEQYF.

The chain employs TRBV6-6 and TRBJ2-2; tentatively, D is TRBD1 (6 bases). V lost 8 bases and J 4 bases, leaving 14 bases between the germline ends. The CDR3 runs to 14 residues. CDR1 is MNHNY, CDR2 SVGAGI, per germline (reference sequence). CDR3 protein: CASSTQGSTGELFF. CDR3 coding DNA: TGTGCCAGCTCGACGCAGGGGAGCACCGGGGAGCTGTTTTTT.

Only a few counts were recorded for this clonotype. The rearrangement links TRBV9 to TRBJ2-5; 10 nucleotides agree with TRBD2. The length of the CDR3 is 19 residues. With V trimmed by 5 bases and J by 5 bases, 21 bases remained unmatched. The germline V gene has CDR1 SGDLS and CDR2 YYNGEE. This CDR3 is CASSAGGTSANSLLETQYF. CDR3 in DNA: TGTGCCAGCAGTGCCGGAGGGACTAGCGCCAATTCTCTGTTGGAGACCCAGTACTTC.

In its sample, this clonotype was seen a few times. DNA for the CDR3: TGTGCCAGCAGCGGACGGGCCCCGAACAATGAGCAGTTCTTC. Translated, it gives CASSGRAPNNEQFF. This chain links TRBV7-8 with TRBJ2-1; no firm D call. There are 14 residues in the CDR3. Germline V gene data show CDR1 as SGHVS and CDR2 as FQNEAQ. V lost 5 bases and J 5 bases, leaving 13 bases between the germline ends.

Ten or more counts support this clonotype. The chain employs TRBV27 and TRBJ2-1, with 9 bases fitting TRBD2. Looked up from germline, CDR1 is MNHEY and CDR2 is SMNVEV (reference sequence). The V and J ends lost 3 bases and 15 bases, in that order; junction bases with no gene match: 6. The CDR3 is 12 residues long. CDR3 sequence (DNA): TGTGCCAGCAGTTTTAACCTAGCGGGGTTGTTCTTC. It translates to CASSFNLAGLFF.

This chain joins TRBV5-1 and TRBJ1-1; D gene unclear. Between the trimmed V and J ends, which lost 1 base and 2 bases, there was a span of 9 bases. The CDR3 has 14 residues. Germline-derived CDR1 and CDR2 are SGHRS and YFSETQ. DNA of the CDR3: TGCGCCAGCAGCTTGACTCTAATCAACACTGAAGCTTTCTTT. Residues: CASSLTLINTEAFF. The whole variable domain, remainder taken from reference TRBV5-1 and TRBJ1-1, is KAGVTQTPRYLIKTRGQQVTLSCSPISGHRSVSWYQQTPGQGLQFLFEYFSETQRNKGNFPGRFSGRQFSNSRSEMNVSTLELGDSALYLCASSLTLINTEAFFGQGTRLTVV.

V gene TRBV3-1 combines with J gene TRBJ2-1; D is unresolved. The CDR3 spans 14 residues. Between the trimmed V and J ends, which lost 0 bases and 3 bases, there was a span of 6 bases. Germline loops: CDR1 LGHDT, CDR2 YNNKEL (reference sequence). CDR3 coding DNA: TGTGCCAGCAGCCAAGAGTGGAGCTACAATGAGCAGTTCTTC. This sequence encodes CASSQEWSYNEQFF.

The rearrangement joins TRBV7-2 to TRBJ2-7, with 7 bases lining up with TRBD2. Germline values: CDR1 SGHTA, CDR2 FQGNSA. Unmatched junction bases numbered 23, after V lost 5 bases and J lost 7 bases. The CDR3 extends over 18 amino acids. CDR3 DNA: TGTGCCAGCAGCGGGACGACTAGCCCCCCGACCATCTACAATGAGCAGTACTTC. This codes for CASSGTTSPPTIYNEQYF.

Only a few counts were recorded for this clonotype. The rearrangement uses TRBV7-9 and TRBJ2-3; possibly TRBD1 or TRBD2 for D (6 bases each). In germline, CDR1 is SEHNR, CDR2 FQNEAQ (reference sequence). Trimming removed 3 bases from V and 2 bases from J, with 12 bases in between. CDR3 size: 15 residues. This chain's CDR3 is CASSFEGGPTDTQYF. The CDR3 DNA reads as TGTGCCAGCAGCTTTGAGGGGGGACCCACAGATACGCAGTATTTT.

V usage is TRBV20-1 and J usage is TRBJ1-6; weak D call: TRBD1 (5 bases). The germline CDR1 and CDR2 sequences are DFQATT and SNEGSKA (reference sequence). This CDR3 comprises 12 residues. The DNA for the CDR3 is TGCGGGGGGAGTTTTTATAATTCACCCCTCCACTTT. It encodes CGGSFYNSPLHF.